There are a few counts of the clone carrying this TCR beta chain. Its antigen remains unidentified. This specimen comes from a study of PD-1 blockade in classical Hodgkin lymphoma. General study results and limits: The study found complete responders had baseline diversity similar to newly diagnosed patients.

Sample time point: cycle 4 day 1 (C4D1), after more than five weeks of nivolumab. Every one of the patients relapsed after autologous stem cell transplantation (brentuximab vedotin exposure was variable). Complete response, partial response or progressive disease constituted the best response categories observed. Measured with immunoSEQ multiplex PCR; TCRdb has only the in-frame clones, and not every one. The sample has roughly 94,000 clones; about 93% are singletons. The TCR originated in a human donor with classical Hodgkin lymphoma. Here the sequenced sample was peripheral blood mononuclear cells (PBMCs), taken before the fourth cycle of nivolumab.

This CDR3 reads CASSDRGSGQPQHF. The CDR3 DNA sequence: TGTGCCAGCAGCGATAGGGGAAGCGGTCAGCCCCAGCATTTT. The chain employs TRBV7-8 and TRBJ1-5, with a weak D call TRBD1 (5 bases). Per germline, CDR1 SGHVS and CDR2 FQNEAQ. CDR3 size: 14 residues. V lost 5 bases and J 6 bases, leaving 14 bases between the germline ends.